This TCR beta chain was captured in a study of shared clonotypes between healthy human individuals. Measured with immunoSEQ multiplex PCR; TCRdb has only the in-frame clones, and not every one. The table includes approximately 1.5 million clones, roughly 98% detected once. Germline-derived CDR1 and CDR2 are KGHSH and LQKENI. This CDR3 has 17 amino acids. Germline trimming cut 4 bases from V and 0 bases from J; bases unmatched to any gene: 5. Comment on this clone: Its antigen is still unknown.

General study findings and limits: Naive subsets usually exceeded memory subsets in estimated richness. Expectations were that clonotype sharing among donors would be affected by sequencing depth.

This clonotype originated in a man aged 25 to 40 in good health. This chain links TRBV18 with TRBJ2-3; 12 bases map to TRBD2. Material: naive CD4+ T cells sorted from blood. Documented subset: CD45RA+ positively selected. The CDR3 region is CASSHPSGRASTDTQYF. CDR3 DNA sequence: TGTGCCAGCTCACACCCTAGCGGGAGGGCTAGCACAGATACGCAGTATTTT.